The 15 T cell receptor beta chains below come from one sample, sequenced in a study of T cells in tumors after PD-1 blockade. Measured with immunoSEQ multiplex PCR; TCRdb has only the in-frame clones, and not every one. This sample has 50,000 or so clones, with roughly three quarters found just once. Sample: PBMCs, taken before anti-PD-1 treatment. Receptors originate from a human donor with basal cell carcinoma.

This clone was detected only once. The J gene is TRBJ2-1, the V gene TRBV28; weak D call: TRBD1 (6 bases). The CDR3 totals 15 residues. Trimming took off 3 bases at V and 5 bases at J, with 14 bases between the two ends. Germline V lookup: CDR1 MDHEN, CDR2 SYDVKM. This chain's CDR3 is CASSFEGQGNNEQFF. The CDR3 region has the DNA TGTGCCAGCAGTTTCGAGGGGCAGGGGAACAATGAGCAGTTCTTC.

This sequence joins TRBV28 and TRBJ1-6, with 7 bases matching TRBD1. Germline CDR1 reads MDHEN; CDR2 reads SYDVKM. V lost 7 bases to trimming and J lost 9 bases; unmatched junction nucleotides: 18. The CDR3 length is 17 residues. The CDR3 DNA sequence: TGTGCCAGCACCGCGTGGGACAGCTTTCAGGGAGGTTCACCCCTCCACTTT. It encodes CASTAWDSFQGGSPLHF.

The genes are TRBV5-1 and TRBJ1-4, with D uncertain. CDR3 length: 15 residues. The V end lost 2 bases, the J end lost 1 base, and 9 bases lay between the germline ends. Germline CDR1 and CDR2: SGHRS and YFSETQ. The DNA of the CDR3 is TGCGCCAGCAGCTTTGGGCCGGGAACTAATGAAAAACTGTTTTTT. Amino acids: CASSFGPGTNEKLFF.

The chain links TRBV5-1 to TRBJ1-2; D gene uncertain. Trimming took 3 bases from V and 2 from J, leaving 8 bases between them. The CDR3 sequence is 13 residues long. Germline V lookup: CDR1 SGHRS, CDR2 YFSETQ. The CDR3 DNA reads TGCGCCAGCAGCTCGGAAGGGAACTATGGCTACACCTTC. Translation gives CASSSEGNYGYTF.

This chain links TRBV10-3 with TRBJ1-2; no firm D call. The CDR3 contains 14 residues. Germline-derived CDR1 and CDR2 are ENHRY and SYGVKD. V dropped 4 bases and J dropped 6 bases, with 15 bases sitting between them. CDR3 bases: TGTGCCATCAGTGGTCGGGCCAACTCAAATGGCTACACCTTC. This codes for CAISGRANSNGYTF.

This chain joins TRBV18 and TRBJ1-2; D unclear. This CDR3 is 13 amino acids long. Germline-derived CDR1 and CDR2 are KGHSH and LQKENI. Trimming left V 2 bases short and J 6 bases short, with 10 bases between. CDR3 sequence reads: CASSPIRTDGYTF. For the CDR3, the DNA is TGTGCCAGCTCACCAATTCGGACTGATGGCTACACCTTC.

The rearrangement links TRBV3-1 (or the pseudogene TRBV3-2) to TRBJ1-6; D not resolved. Per germline, CDR1 LGHDT and CDR2 YNNKEL (reference sequence). With 2 bases removed from V and 9 bases from J, the gap between germline ends came to 8 bases. The CDR3 length is 13 residues. The CDR3: CASSQTTRSPLHF. In DNA form, the CDR3 reads TGTGCCAGCAGCCAAACCACACGTTCACCCCTCCACTTT.

The rearrangement joins TRBV19 to TRBJ2-1; 9 nucleotides align to TRBD2. This CDR3 spans 18 amino acids. V lost 4 bases and J lost 5; bases outside the gene matches: 15. Germline CDR1 LNHDA, CDR2 SQIVND (reference sequence). The CDR3 coding sequence is TGTGCCAGTAGTACCCAGCCTTTGACTAGCGGAAAACACAATGAGCAGTTCTTC. Amino acids: CASSTQPLTSGKHNEQFF.

V is TRBV7-8 and J is TRBJ1-2, with D possibly TRBD1 on 5 matching bases. Germline V lookup: CDR1 SGHVS, CDR2 FQNEAQ. The CDR3 consists of 13 residues. Trimming removed 5 bases at V and 6 bases at J, with 13 bases between. In nucleotides, the CDR3 is TGTGCCAGCAGCCCAGGGAAAGGCCATGGCTACACCTTC. It specifies CASSPGKGHGYTF.

The chain recombines TRBV5-1 with TRBJ2-3; D is perhaps TRBD2 (6 bases). Germline lookup yields CDR1 SGHRS and CDR2 YFSETQ. The CDR3 is made up of 13 amino acids. Trimming took 7 bases from V and 0 from J, leaving 9 bases between them. CDR3 in DNA: TGCGCCAGCGACGGAGGGAGCACAGATACGCAGTATTTT. This encodes CASDGGSTDTQYF.

This clone was recorded a few times. V is TRBV4-1 and J is TRBJ2-2; D is possibly TRBD2 (7 bases). The germline V gene encodes CDR1 MGHRA and CDR2 YSYEKL. This CDR3 region has 16 residues. Between the trimmed V and J ends, which lost 4 bases and 3 bases, there was a span of 15 bases. The CDR3 region has the DNA TGCGCCAGCAGCCTAAGTCGGGGGGCGGACACCGGGGAGCTGTTTTTT. Protein product: CASSLSRGADTGELFF.

J is TRBJ1-2 and V is TRBV13; possible D gene TRBD1, 5 bases. Trimming left V 5 bases short and J 8 bases short, with 12 bases between. The CDR3 sequence is 12 residues long. In germline, CDR1 is PRHDT, CDR2 FYEKMQ (reference sequence). The CDR3 loop is CASSGGTWGYTF. The CDR3 DNA sequence: TGTGCCAGCAGCGGCGGGACTTGGGGCTACACCTTC.

DNA of the CDR3: TGTGCCAGCAGTTGGAACCGAAACACTGAAGCTTTCTTT. It yields the protein CASSWNRNTEAFF. This chain connects TRBV27 to TRBJ1-1; D is uncertain. The CDR3 loop spans 13 amino acids. Trimming removed 4 bases from V and 2 bases from J, with 8 bases in between. The V gene's germline CDR1 is MNHEY and CDR2 SMNVEV (reference sequence).

This clone is a singleton in its sample. This sample includes further DNA sequences coding for the same CDR3. This chain links TRBV5-1 with TRBJ1-1; D is uncertain. Germline V gene data show CDR1 as SGHRS and CDR2 as YFSETQ. The V gene lost 3 bases and the J gene lost 2 bases, with 8 bases spanning the gap. This CDR3 is built from 13 residues. The CDR3 reads CASSSGPNTEAFF. The CDR3 DNA reads as TGCGCCAGCAGCTCCGGACCTAACACTGAAGCTTTCTTT.

The rearrangement links TRBV2 to TRBJ2-1; 14 nucleotides match TRBD2. This CDR3 is 14 amino acids long. With V trimmed by 6 bases and J by 8 bases, 3 bases remained unmatched. Germline-derived CDR1 and CDR2 are SNHLY and FYNNEI. The CDR3 DNA reads as TGTGCCAGCAGAGGGACTAGCGGGGGATATGAGCAGTTCTTC. Its protein is CASRGTSGGYEQFF.